This is a list of T cell receptor beta chains from one sample in a study of beta chain features in type 1 diabetes. This table comes from immunoSEQ multiplex PCR, and its TCRdb copy is limited to in-frame clones, with some not included. The sample lists roughly 380,000 clones; less than 20% were seen once. The specimen sequenced was naive CD4+ T cells from blood. These receptors were collected from a woman younger than 30 in good health. Both conserved end residues are part of each CDR3. The order of the fields is clone size, J gene, D gene, V gene, CDR3 DNA, CDR3 protein. A D gene is named only where the DNA matches it firmly. Some rows mark clone size as missing; the rest say once, few, many or name a class of expanded clone.

clone_size: NA
j_call: TRBJ2-7
d_call: NA
v_call: TRBV6-1
cdr3_nt: TGTGCCAGCAGTGAAGCTCACTCCTACGAGCAGTACTTC
cdr3_aa: CASSEAHSYEQYF

clone_size: few
j_call: TRBJ2-1
d_call: NA
v_call: TRBV6-5
cdr3_nt: TGTGCCAGCACTCGGACTTCCGCAAATGAGCAGTTCTTC
cdr3_aa: CASTRTSANEQFF

clone_size: NA
j_call: TRBJ1-3
d_call: NA
v_call: TRBV2
cdr3_nt: TGTGCCAGCAGTGGGCAGGGAGGAGGAAACACCATATATTTT
cdr3_aa: CASSGQGGGNTIYF

clone_size: NA
j_call: TRBJ1-5
d_call: NA
v_call: TRBV6-1
cdr3_nt: TGTGCCAGCAGGCTACGGGGGGCTAGCAATCAGCCCCAGCATTTT
cdr3_aa: CASRLRGASNQPQHF

clone_size: NA
j_call: TRBJ2-2
d_call: NA
v_call: TRBV30
cdr3_nt: TGTGCCTGGAAGCATTACACCGGGGAGCTGTTTTTT
cdr3_aa: CAWKHYTGELFF

clone_size: NA
j_call: TRBJ1-1
d_call: NA
v_call: TRBV2
cdr3_nt: TGTGCCAGCAGTGCCCGGGAGAGGTATCAAGCTTTCTTT
cdr3_aa: CASSARERYQAFF

clone_size: NA
j_call: TRBJ1-5
d_call: NA
v_call: TRBV15
cdr3_nt: TGTGCCACCAGCCCCCGGGACACCGATCAGCCCCAGCATTTT
cdr3_aa: CATSPRDTDQPQHF

clone_size: NA
j_call: TRBJ2-1
d_call: NA
v_call: TRBV9
cdr3_nt: TGTGCCAGCAGCGTAGAATGGACACAGAAGCAGTTCTTC
cdr3_aa: CASSVEWTQKQFF

clone_size: few
j_call: TRBJ2-7
d_call: TRBD2
v_call: TRBV30
cdr3_nt: TGTGCCTGGAGTGTACGTAGGCGGGGAGGGTACGAGCAGTACTTC
cdr3_aa: CAWSVRRRGGYEQYF

clone_size: NA
j_call: TRBJ1-1
d_call: NA
v_call: TRBV29-1
cdr3_nt: TGCAGCGTTGGGAGGGCCCCAGGCACTGAAGCTTTCTTT
cdr3_aa: CSVGRAPGTEAFF

clone_size: NA
j_call: TRBJ2-2
d_call: TRBD1
v_call: TRBV2
cdr3_nt: TGTGCCAGCAGCCAGACAGGGTTCACCGGGGAGCTGTTTTTT
cdr3_aa: CASSQTGFTGELFF

clone_size: NA
j_call: TRBJ2-2
d_call: NA
v_call: TRBV29-1
cdr3_nt: TGCAGCGTTGACAGGGGTGGCACCGGGGAGCTGTTTTTT
cdr3_aa: CSVDRGGTGELFF

clone_size: few
j_call: TRBJ2-3
d_call: NA
v_call: TRBV9
cdr3_nt: TGTGCCAGCAGTCCACTAGGGCGCACAGATACGCAGTATTTT
cdr3_aa: CASSPLGRTDTQYF

clone_size: NA
j_call: TRBJ1-2
d_call: TRBD1
v_call: TRBV4-1
cdr3_nt: TGCGCCAGCAGCCAGACACAGGGGGCCTATGGCTACACCTTC
cdr3_aa: CASSQTQGAYGYTF

clone_size: few
j_call: TRBJ1-6
d_call: NA
v_call: TRBV7-9
cdr3_nt: TGTGCCAGCAGCTCAACAGGGCCTAATTCACCCCTCCACTTT
cdr3_aa: CASSSTGPNSPLHF

clone_size: few
j_call: TRBJ2-2
d_call: NA
v_call: TRBV9
cdr3_nt: TGTGCCAGCAGCGTAGATCCGGTCGGGGAGCTGTTTTTT
cdr3_aa: CASSVDPVGELFF

clone_size: few
j_call: TRBJ1-4
d_call: TRBD1
v_call: TRBV14
cdr3_nt: TGTGCCAGCAGCCCACGGACAGGGGGGAAGGAAAAACTGTTTTTT
cdr3_aa: CASSPRTGGKEKLFF

clone_size: NA
j_call: TRBJ2-1
d_call: TRBD2
v_call: TRBV7-9
cdr3_nt: TGTGCCAGCAGCTTAGAAGGACTAGCTTACAATGAGCAGTTCTTC
cdr3_aa: CASSLEGLAYNEQFF

clone_size: few
j_call: TRBJ2-1
d_call: TRBD1
v_call: TRBV19
cdr3_nt: TGTGCCAGTAGTTTGTCGACAGGGTACAATGAGCAGTTCTTC
cdr3_aa: CASSLSTGYNEQFF

clone_size: few
j_call: TRBJ2-5
d_call: NA
v_call: TRBV6-1
cdr3_nt: TGTGCCAGCAGCGTCGTGACCCAGTACTTC
cdr3_aa: CASSVVTQYF

clone_size: few
j_call: TRBJ1-1
d_call: NA
v_call: TRBV2
cdr3_nt: TGTGCCAGCGGCAGGGTATCCACTGAAGCTTTCTTT
cdr3_aa: CASGRVSTEAFF

clone_size: NA
j_call: TRBJ2-1
d_call: TRBD1
v_call: TRBV11-3
cdr3_nt: TGTGCCAGCAGCTCACCTCCGACCGGGACAGGGTACAATGAGCAGTTCTTC
cdr3_aa: CASSSPPTGTGYNEQFF

clone_size: NA
j_call: TRBJ2-3
d_call: TRBD1
v_call: TRBV29-1
cdr3_nt: TGCAGCGGAGGACAGGGAAAAGATACGCAGTATTTT
cdr3_aa: CSGGQGKDTQYF

clone_size: few
j_call: TRBJ1-1
d_call: NA
v_call: TRBV9
cdr3_nt: TGTGCCAGCAGCCCACCCCTCGGGAGTAAGACTGAAGCTTTCTTT
cdr3_aa: CASSPPLGSKTEAFF

clone_size: few
j_call: TRBJ1-6
d_call: NA
v_call: TRBV15
cdr3_nt: TGTGCCACCAGCAGAGCGGGCAGGGACTATAATTCACCCCTCCACTTT
cdr3_aa: CATSRAGRDYNSPLHF

clone_size: NA
j_call: TRBJ2-3
d_call: TRBD2
v_call: TRBV5-1
cdr3_nt: TGCGCCAGCAGCTTAAGCCTAGCGGGGGGGCTGGATACGCAGTATTTT
cdr3_aa: CASSLSLAGGLDTQYF